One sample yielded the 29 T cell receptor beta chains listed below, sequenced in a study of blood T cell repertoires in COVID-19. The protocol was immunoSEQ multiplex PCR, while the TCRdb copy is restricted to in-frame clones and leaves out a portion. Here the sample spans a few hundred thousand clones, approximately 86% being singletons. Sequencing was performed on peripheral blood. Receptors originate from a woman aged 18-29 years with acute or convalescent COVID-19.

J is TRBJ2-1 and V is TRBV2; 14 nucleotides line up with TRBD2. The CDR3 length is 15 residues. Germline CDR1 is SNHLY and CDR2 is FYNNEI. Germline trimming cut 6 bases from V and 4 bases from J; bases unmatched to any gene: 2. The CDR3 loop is CASRGLAGVYNEQFF. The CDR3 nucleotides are TGTGCCAGCAGGGGACTAGCGGGAGTGTACAATGAGCAGTTCTTC.

The CDR3 sequence is CASSQRQAVRSPLHF. The CDR3 bases are TGTGCCAGCAGTCAACGACAGGCCGTCCGGTCACCCCTCCACTTT. The chain recombines TRBV6-5 with TRBJ1-6, with a tentative D call TRBD1 (6 bases). The germline CDR1 and CDR2 sequences are MNHEY and SVGAGI. The CDR3 is 15 residues long. Trimming pared 5 bases from V and 10 bases from J, leaving 18 bases between.

CDR3 loop: CASSQGGTGGSGNTIYF. The CDR3, as DNA: TGTGCCAGCAGCCAAGGGGGGACAGGGGGCTCTGGAAACACCATATATTTT. The chain links TRBV11-3 to TRBJ1-3; TRBD1 matches at 11 bases. This CDR3 is 17 amino acids long. In germline, CDR1 is SGHNT, CDR2 YENEEA. J lost 0 bases, V lost 5 bases, and 6 bases had no gene match. Full variable domain (remainder filled in from reference TRBV11-3 and TRBJ1-3): EAGVVQSPRYKIIEKKQPVAFWCNPISGHNTLYWYLQNLGQGPELLIRYENEEAVDDSQLPKDRFSAERLKGVDSTLKIQPAELGDSAVYLCASSQGGTGGSGNTIYFGEGSWLTVV.

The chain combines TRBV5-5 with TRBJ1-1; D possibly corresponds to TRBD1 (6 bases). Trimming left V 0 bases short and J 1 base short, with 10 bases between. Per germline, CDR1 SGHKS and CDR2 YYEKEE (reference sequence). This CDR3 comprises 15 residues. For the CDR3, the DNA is TGTGCCAGCAGCTTGGAGCTAGGGGGGAACACTGAAGCTTTCTTT. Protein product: CASSLELGGNTEAFF.

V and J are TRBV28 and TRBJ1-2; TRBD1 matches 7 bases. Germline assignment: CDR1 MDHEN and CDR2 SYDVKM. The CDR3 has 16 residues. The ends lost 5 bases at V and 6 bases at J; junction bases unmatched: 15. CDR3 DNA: TGTGCCAGCAGTAACCTCGGGGACAGTCTGTCCGATGGCTACACCTTC. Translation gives CASSNLGDSLSDGYTF.

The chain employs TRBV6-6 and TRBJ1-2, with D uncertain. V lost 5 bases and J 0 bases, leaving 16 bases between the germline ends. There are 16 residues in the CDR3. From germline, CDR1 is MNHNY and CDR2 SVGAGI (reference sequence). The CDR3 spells CASSLSGEVSNYGYTF. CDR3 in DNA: TGTGCCAGCAGTCTAAGCGGGGAGGTCTCTAACTATGGCTACACCTTC.

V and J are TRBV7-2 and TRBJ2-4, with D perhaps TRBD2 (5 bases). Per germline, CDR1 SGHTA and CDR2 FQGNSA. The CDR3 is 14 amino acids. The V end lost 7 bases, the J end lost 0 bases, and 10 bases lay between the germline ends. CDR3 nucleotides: TGTGCCAGCACCCTCGAGGGAGCCAAAAACATTCAGTACTTC. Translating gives CASTLEGAKNIQYF.

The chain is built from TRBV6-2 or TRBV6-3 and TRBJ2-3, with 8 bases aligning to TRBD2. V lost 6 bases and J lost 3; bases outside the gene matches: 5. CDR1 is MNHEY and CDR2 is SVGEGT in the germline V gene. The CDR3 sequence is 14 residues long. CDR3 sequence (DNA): TGTGCCAGCAGCAAGGGACTAGGTACAGATACGCAGTATTTT. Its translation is CASSKGLGTDTQYF.

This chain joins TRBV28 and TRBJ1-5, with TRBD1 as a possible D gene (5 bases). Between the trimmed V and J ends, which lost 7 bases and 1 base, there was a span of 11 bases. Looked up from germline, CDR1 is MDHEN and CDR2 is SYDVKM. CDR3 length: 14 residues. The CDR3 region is CASTGFWSNQPQHF. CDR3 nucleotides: TGTGCCAGCACAGGGTTTTGGAGCAATCAGCCCCAGCATTTT.

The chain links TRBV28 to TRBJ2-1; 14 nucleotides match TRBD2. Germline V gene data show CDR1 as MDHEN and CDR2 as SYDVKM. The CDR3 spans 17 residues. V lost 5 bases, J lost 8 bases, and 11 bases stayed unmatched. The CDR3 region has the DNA TGTGCCAGCAGTCAACCAAGACTAGCGGGAGGGCCTCATGAGCAGTTCTTC. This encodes CASSQPRLAGGPHEQFF.

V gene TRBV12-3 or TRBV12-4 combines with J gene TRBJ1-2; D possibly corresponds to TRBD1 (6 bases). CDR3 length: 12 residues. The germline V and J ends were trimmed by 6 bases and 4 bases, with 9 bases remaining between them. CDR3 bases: TGTGCCAGCAGGCAGGGGTCCTATGGCTACACCTTC. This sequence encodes CASRQGSYGYTF.

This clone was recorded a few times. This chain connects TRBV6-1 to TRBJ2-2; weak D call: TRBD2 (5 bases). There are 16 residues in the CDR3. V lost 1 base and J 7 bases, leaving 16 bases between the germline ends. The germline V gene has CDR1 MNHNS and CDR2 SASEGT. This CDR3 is CASSEVWASIGGELFF. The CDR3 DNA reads TGTGCCAGCAGTGAAGTATGGGCTAGCATCGGCGGGGAGCTGTTTTTT.

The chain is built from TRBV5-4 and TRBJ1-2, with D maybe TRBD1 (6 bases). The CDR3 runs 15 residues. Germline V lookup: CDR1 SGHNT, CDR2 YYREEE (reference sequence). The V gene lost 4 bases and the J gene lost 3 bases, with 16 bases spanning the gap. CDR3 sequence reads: CASSPGDTEDYGYTF. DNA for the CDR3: TGTGCCAGCAGCCCAGGGGACACAGAGGACTATGGCTACACCTTC.

The CDR3 DNA reads as TGTGCCACCAGCAGAGAATCAGGGACAGGGGGTGGGGAGCAGTACTTC. As protein: CATSRESGTGGGEQYF. The V gene is TRBV15, the J gene TRBJ2-7; 11 positions agree with TRBD1. CDR1 is LNHNV, CDR2 YYDKDF, per germline (reference sequence). The CDR3 covers 16 residues. After removal of 0 bases from V and 7 bases from J, the junction contained 8 bases not matched to a gene.

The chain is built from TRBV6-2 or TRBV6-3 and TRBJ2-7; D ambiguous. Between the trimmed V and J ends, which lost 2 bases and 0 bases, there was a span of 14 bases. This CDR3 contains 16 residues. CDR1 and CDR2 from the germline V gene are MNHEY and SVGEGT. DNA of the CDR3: TGTGCCAGCAGTTACCCTCTGATAGTCCGCTCCTACGAGCAGTACTTC. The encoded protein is CASSYPLIVRSYEQYF.

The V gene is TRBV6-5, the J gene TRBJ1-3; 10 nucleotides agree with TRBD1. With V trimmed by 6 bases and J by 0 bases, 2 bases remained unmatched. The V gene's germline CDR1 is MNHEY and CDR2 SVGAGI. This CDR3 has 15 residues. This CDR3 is CASRGQGISGNTIYF. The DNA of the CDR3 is TGTGCCAGCAGGGGACAGGGGATCTCTGGAAACACCATATATTTT.

The CDR3 sequence is CASSSMTGLASSEQYF. DNA for the CDR3: TGTGCCAGCAGCTCGATGACGGGACTAGCCTCGAGTGAGCAGTACTTC. The chain employs TRBV11-2 and TRBJ2-7; 9 positions match TRBD2. The V gene's germline CDR1 is SGHAT and CDR2 FQNNGV. After removal of 4 bases from V and 7 bases from J, the junction contained 14 bases not matched to a gene. This CDR3 contains 16 residues.

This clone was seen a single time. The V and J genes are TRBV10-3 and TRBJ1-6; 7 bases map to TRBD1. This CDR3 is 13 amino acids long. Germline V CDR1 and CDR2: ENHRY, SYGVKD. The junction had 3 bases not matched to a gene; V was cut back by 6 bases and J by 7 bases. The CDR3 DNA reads TGTGCCATCAGGGGGACAGCCAATTCACCCCTCCACTTT. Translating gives CAIRGTANSPLHF.

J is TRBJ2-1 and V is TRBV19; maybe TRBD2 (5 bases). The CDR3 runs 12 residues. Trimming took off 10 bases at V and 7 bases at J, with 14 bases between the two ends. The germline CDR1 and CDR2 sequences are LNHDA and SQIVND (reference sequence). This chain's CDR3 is CATSEGWNEQFF. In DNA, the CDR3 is TGTGCCACCAGTGAGGGATGGAATGAGCAGTTCTTC.

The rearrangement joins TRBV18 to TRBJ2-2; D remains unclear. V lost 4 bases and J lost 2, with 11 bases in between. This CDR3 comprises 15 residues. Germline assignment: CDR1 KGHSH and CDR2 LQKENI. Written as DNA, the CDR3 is TGTGCCAGCTCACGAGAGACTGGAAACACCGGGGAGCTGTTTTTT. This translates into CASSRETGNTGELFF.

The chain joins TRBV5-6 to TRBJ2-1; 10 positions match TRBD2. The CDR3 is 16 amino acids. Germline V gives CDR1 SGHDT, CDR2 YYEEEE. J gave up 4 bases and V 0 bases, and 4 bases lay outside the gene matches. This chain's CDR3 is CASSLVLAGGYNEQFF. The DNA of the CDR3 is TGTGCCAGCAGCTTGGTTTTAGCGGGAGGTTACAATGAGCAGTTCTTC.

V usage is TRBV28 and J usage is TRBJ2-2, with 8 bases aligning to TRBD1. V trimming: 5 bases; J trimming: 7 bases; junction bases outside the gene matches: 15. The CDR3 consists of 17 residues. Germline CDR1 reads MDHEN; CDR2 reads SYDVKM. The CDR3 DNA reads TGTGCCAGCAGTCTGTGGCCGGGCAGGGGGCAGGGCGGGGAGCTGTTTTTT. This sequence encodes CASSLWPGRGQGGELFF. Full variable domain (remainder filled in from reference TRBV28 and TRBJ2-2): DVKVTQSSRYLVKRTGEKVFLECVQDMDHENMFWYRQDPGLGLRLIYFSYDVKMKEKGDIPEGYSVSREKKERFSLILESASTNQTSMYLCASSLWPGRGQGGELFFGEGSRLTVL.

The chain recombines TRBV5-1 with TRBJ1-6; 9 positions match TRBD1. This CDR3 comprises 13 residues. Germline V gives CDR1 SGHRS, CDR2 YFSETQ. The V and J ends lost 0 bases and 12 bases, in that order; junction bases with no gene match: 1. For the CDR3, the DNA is TGCGCCAGCAGCTTGGGACAGGGGGGACCCCTCCACTTT. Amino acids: CASSLGQGGPLHF.

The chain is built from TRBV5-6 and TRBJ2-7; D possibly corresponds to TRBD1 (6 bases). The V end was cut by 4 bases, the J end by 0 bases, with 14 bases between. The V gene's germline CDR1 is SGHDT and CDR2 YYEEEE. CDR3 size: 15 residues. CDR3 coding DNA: TGTGCCAGCAGCGCTAGGACAGCCAACTCCTACGAGCAGTACTTC. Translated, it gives CASSARTANSYEQYF.

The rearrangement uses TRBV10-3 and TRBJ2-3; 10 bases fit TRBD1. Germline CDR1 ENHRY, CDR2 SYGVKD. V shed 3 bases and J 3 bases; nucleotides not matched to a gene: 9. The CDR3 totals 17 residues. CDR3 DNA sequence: TGTGCCATCAGTGACCGCGACAGGGGGCAGTCGACAGATACGCAGTATTTT. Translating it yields CAISDRDRGQSTDTQYF.

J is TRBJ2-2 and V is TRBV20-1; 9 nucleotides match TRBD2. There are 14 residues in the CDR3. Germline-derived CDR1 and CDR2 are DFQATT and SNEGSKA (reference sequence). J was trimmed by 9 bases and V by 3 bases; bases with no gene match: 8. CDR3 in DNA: TGCAGTGCTAGTCCTAGCGGGGCACCATGGGAGCTGTTTTTT. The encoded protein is CSASPSGAPWELFF.

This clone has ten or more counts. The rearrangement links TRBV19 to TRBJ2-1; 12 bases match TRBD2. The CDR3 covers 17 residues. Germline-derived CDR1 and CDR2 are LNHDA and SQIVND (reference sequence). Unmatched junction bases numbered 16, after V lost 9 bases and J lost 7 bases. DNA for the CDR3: TGTGCCAGCACCTTGTGGGCTAGCGGGAGGGGATCGAATGAGCAGTTCTTC. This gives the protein CASTLWASGRGSNEQFF.

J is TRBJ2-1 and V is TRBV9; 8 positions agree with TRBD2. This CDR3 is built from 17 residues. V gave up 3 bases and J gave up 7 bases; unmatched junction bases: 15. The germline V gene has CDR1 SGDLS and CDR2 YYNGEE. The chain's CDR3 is CASSAESGRRARNEQFF. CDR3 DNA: TGTGCCAGCAGCGCGGAGAGCGGGAGAAGGGCCCGGAATGAGCAGTTCTTC.

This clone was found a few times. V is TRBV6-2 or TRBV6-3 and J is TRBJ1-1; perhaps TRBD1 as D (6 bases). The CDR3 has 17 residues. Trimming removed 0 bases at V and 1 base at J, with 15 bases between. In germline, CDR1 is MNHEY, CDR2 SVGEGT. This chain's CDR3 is CASSYSVSWTANTEAFF. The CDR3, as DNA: TGTGCCAGCAGTTACTCTGTTAGTTGGACAGCGAACACTGAAGCTTTCTTT.